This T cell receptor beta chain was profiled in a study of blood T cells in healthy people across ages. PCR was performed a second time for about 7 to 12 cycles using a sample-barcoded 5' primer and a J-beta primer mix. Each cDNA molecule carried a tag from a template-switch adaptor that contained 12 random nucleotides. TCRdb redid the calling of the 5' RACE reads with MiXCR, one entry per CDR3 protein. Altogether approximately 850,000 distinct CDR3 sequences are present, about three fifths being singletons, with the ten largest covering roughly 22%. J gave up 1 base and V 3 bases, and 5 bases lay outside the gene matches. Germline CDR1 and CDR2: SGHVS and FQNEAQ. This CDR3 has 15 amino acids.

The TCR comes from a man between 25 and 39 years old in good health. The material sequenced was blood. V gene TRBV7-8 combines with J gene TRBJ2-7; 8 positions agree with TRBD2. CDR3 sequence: CASSFREGRSYEQYF. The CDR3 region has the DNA TGTGCCAGCAGCTTCCGGGAGGGAAGGTCCTACGAGCAGTACTTC.